Described below is a single T cell receptor (beta chain) sequence and its context. Its antigen is undetermined. Distinct nucleotide sequences in the sample also encode this CDR3. This sample is part of a study of shared clonotypes between healthy human individuals. Findings and caveats of the study: Generally, naive subsets (rather than memory subsets) showed larger estimated richness. Sampling covered nothing but blood. Tissue TCR repertoires likely differ from those found in blood.

Produced via immunoSEQ multiplex PCR; TCRdb's table is partial and in-frame only. The sample has a few million clones, 85% to 95% seen once. The length of the CDR3 is 16 residues. V was pared by 5 bases and J by 2 bases, with 4 bases of the junction left unmatched. The germline CDR1 and CDR2 sequences are SGHTA and FQGTGA. The J gene is TRBJ2-1, the V gene TRBV7-3, with 12 bases identical to TRBD2. The clonotype was recovered from a man between 18 and 35 years old in good health. Some clones in this sample may be carry-over from other donors' samples. Sample: naive CD4+ T cells from PBMCs. The subset here: CD45RA+ positively selected. The chain's CDR3 is CASSRGTSGPYNEQFF. Here the CDR3 DNA reads TGTGCCAGCAGCCGAGGGACTAGCGGGCCCTACAATGAGCAGTTCTTC.